The 23 T cell receptor beta chains given below trace back to one sample, sequenced in a study of blood T cell repertoires in COVID-19. Clones were sequenced by immunoSEQ multiplex PCR, and TCRdb holds only the in-frame ones, with some missing. The sample lists around 430,000 clones, about nine tenths seen once, with 10% to 15% in the top ten. Sequencing input: peripheral blood. The receptors were sampled from a woman in her fifties or sixties with COVID-19, enrolled during active disease.

A word on this clone: The germline gene is not matched at one end of the junction; a read error may be the cause. The V and J genes are TRBV28 and TRBJ1-1; TRBD1 agrees at 7 bases. In germline, CDR1 is MDHEN, CDR2 SYDVKM. CDR3 length: 13 amino acids. As DNA, the CDR3 is TGTGCCAGCACTTTACAGGGGATCACTGAAGCTTTCTTT. Its protein product is CASTLQGITEAFF.

The V gene is TRBV5-1, the J gene TRBJ2-2; D not resolved. Trimming took 4 bases from V and 7 from J, leaving 8 bases between them. From germline, CDR1 is SGHRS and CDR2 YFSETQ. This CDR3 comprises 12 residues. The CDR3 here is CASSPSFGELFF. The CDR3 region has the DNA TGCGCCAGCAGCCCTAGTTTCGGGGAGCTGTTTTTT.

The chain uses TRBV12-3 or TRBV12-4 and TRBJ1-2; D is unclear. The CDR3 has 12 residues. V was clipped by 3 bases and J by 1 base, with 3 bases between them. CDR3 bases: TGTGCCAGCAGTTTCAGTAACTATGGCTACACCTTC. It is translated as CASSFSNYGYTF.

The chain joins TRBV5-1 to TRBJ1-2, with 11 bases lining up with TRBD1. The junction had 9 bases not matched to a gene; V was cut back by 4 bases and J by 4 bases. From germline, CDR1 is SGHRS and CDR2 YFSETQ. The CDR3 runs to 16 residues. CDR3 protein: CASSDTRTGGFYGYTF. Written as DNA, the CDR3 is TGCGCCAGCAGCGACACCCGGACAGGGGGCTTCTATGGCTACACCTTC. Full variable domain (remainder filled in from reference TRBV5-1 and TRBJ1-2): KAGVTQTPRYLIKTRGQQVTLSCSPISGHRSVSWYQQTPGQGLQFLFEYFSETQRNKGNFPGRFSGRQFSNSRSEMNVSTLELGDSALYLCASSDTRTGGFYGYTFGSGTRLTVV.

This chain connects TRBV6-1 to TRBJ1-6, with D uncertain. With 3 bases removed from V and 10 bases from J, the gap between germline ends came to 19 bases. The germline V gene encodes CDR1 MNHNS and CDR2 SASEGT. CDR3 size: 16 residues. CDR3 loop: CASSDDEWALRSPLHF. The CDR3 coding sequence is TGTGCCAGCAGTGACGACGAGTGGGCTCTCCGATCACCCCTCCACTTT.

The V and J genes are TRBV6-2 or TRBV6-3 and TRBJ1-1; D unclear. The CDR3 has 15 residues. Per germline, CDR1 MNHEY and CDR2 SVGEGT. Trimming pared 4 bases from V and 3 bases from J, leaving 15 bases between. CDR3 coding DNA: TGTGCCAGCAGTTGGACTGAGATCCTCGACACTGAAGCTTTCTTT. Residues: CASSWTEILDTEAFF.

This clone was observed once. Here the CDR3 DNA reads TGTGCCACTTCACTCGGGGGGCAGAACACCGGGGAGCTGTTTTTT. This gives the protein CATSLGGQNTGELFF. The chain couples TRBV24-1 to TRBJ2-2; tentative D call: TRBD2 (7 bases). Deletions cut 10 bases from V and 1 base from J, with 15 bases between. The CDR3 consists of 15 residues. CDR1 and CDR2 from the germline V gene are KGHDR and SFDVKD.

This chain uses TRBV30 with TRBJ1-6; D not resolved. Per the germline V gene, CDR1 is GTSNPN and CDR2 is SVGIG (reference sequence). The CDR3 sequence is 15 residues long. Trimming pared 4 bases from V and 11 bases from J, leaving 21 bases between. The CDR3 region is CAWTLEEQTGTPLHF. CDR3 coding DNA: TGTGCCTGGACGTTAGAGGAGCAGACGGGGACACCCCTCCACTTT.

This chain joins TRBV7-9 and TRBJ1-4, with 7 bases matching TRBD1. Per the germline V gene, CDR1 is SEHNR and CDR2 is FQNEAQ (reference sequence). There are 15 residues in the CDR3. The trim removed 2 bases at V and 4 bases at J, leaving 4 bases unmatched. CDR3 sequence: CASSLKGAINEKLFF. Here the CDR3 DNA reads TGTGCCAGCAGCTTAAAGGGGGCGATTAATGAAAAACTGTTTTTT.

As DNA, the CDR3 is TGTGCCAGCAGCCAAGACACAGGCGGTCGGCGGCAGTTCTTC. Encoded protein: CASSQDTGGRRQFF. The V and J genes are TRBV3-1 (or the pseudogene TRBV3-2) and TRBJ2-1; possibly TRBD1 for D (5 bases). The CDR3 is 14 amino acids. V lost 0 bases, J lost 12 bases, and 15 bases lay in between. Germline-derived CDR1 and CDR2 are LGHDT and YNNKEL (reference sequence).

The rearrangement uses TRBV11-3 and TRBJ2-1; 9 bases align to TRBD1. The CDR3 length is 16 residues. J was trimmed by 4 bases and V by 0 bases; bases with no gene match: 4. The germline V gene encodes CDR1 SGHNT and CDR2 YENEEA. The CDR3 spells CASSLEGQGYYNEQFF. DNA for the CDR3: TGTGCCAGCAGCTTAGAAGGACAGGGGTATTACAATGAGCAGTTCTTC.

The chain combines TRBV6-5 with TRBJ1-5; 7 nucleotides line up with TRBD1. Germline assignment: CDR1 MNHEY and CDR2 SVGAGI. Germline trimming cut 6 bases from V and 0 bases from J; bases unmatched to any gene: 2. The CDR3 extends over 14 amino acids. The CDR3 sequence is CASRYRGSNQPQHF. The CDR3, as DNA: TGTGCCAGCAGATACAGGGGTAGCAATCAGCCCCAGCATTTT.

The chain has TRBV5-1 and TRBJ1-2, with 9 bases matching TRBD1. The germline V gene encodes CDR1 SGHRS and CDR2 YFSETQ. The CDR3 runs to 15 residues. V gave up 4 bases and J gave up 5 bases; unmatched junction bases: 9. CDR3 sequence: CASSPGQGREYGYTF. The CDR3 bases are TGCGCCAGCAGCCCCGGACAGGGGCGGGAGTATGGCTACACCTTC.

The chain links TRBV5-6 to TRBJ1-4, with D unresolved. The V and J ends lost 1 base and 4 bases respectively, with 8 bases between them. This CDR3 contains 14 residues. CDR1 is SGHDT and CDR2 is YYEEEE in the germline V gene. CDR3 residues: CASSLRQDNEKLFF. In DNA form, the CDR3 reads TGTGCCAGCAGCTTGAGGCAGGATAATGAAAAACTGTTTTTT.

As for this clone: Other DNA sequences in this sample translate to the same CDR3. The gene calls are TRBV19 and TRBJ2-1; weak D call: TRBD1 (5 bases). The V gene's germline CDR1 is LNHDA and CDR2 SQIVND (reference sequence). This CDR3 has 15 residues. Between the trimmed V and J ends, which lost 4 bases and 0 bases, there was a span of 10 bases. CDR3 sequence (DNA): TGTGCCAGTAGTAAACAGGTCAGCTCCTACAATGAGCAGTTCTTC. It translates to CASSKQVSSYNEQFF.

The chain uses TRBV3-1 (or the pseudogene TRBV3-2) and TRBJ1-1, with unresolved D. Germline loops: CDR1 LGHDT, CDR2 YNNKEL (reference sequence). Between the trimmed V and J ends, which lost 1 base and 0 bases, there was a span of 6 bases. This CDR3 comprises 14 residues. CDR3 sequence (DNA): TGTGCCAGCAGCCAAGTCGGGGTGAACACTGAAGCTTTCTTT. Translated: CASSQVGVNTEAFF.

The genes are TRBV6-5 and TRBJ1-2; TRBD1 aligns across 10 bases. The V and J ends lost 3 bases and 8 bases, in that order; junction bases with no gene match: 6. The CDR3 loop spans 14 amino acids. Germline V gene lookup returns CDR1 MNHEY and CDR2 SVGAGI. This chain's CDR3 is CASSYATGGSGYTF. Written as DNA, the CDR3 is TGTGCCAGCAGTTATGCGACAGGGGGCAGCGGCTACACCTTC.

The V gene is TRBV19, the J gene TRBJ2-3, with D unclear. The CDR3 covers 12 residues. V was cut by 6 bases and J by 8 bases, with 12 bases left in between. CDR1 and CDR2 from the germline V gene are LNHDA and SQIVND (reference sequence). The CDR3 DNA reads as TGTGCCAGTAGCATTTCCTCGGGTACGCAGTATTTT. Protein product: CASSISSGTQYF.

This clone has just one count. The rearrangement joins TRBV5-8 to TRBJ1-5, with D possibly TRBD1 on 5 matching bases. Germline CDR1 SGHTS, CDR2 YDEGEE. This CDR3 contains 14 residues. The V and J ends lost 4 bases and 4 bases respectively, with 12 bases between them. CDR3 DNA: TGTGCCAGCAGCCACCCCGGGGGGAATCAGCCCCAGCATTTT. Translated: CASSHPGGNQPQHF.

The gene calls are TRBV3-1 (or the pseudogene TRBV3-2) and TRBJ1-6, with 10 nucleotides matching TRBD1. V dropped 4 bases and J dropped 8; count of bases not matched to a gene: 8. Germline CDR1 LGHDT, CDR2 YNNKEL (reference sequence). CDR3 size: 16 residues. The CDR3 region has the DNA TGTGCCAGCAGCCTCCTACCGGGACAGGGGTATTCACCCCTCCACTTT. This encodes CASSLLPGQGYSPLHF.

The chain links TRBV18 to TRBJ1-1, with a tentative D call TRBD1 (6 bases). Per the germline V gene, CDR1 is KGHSH and CDR2 is LQKENI. The CDR3 is 15 residues long. Trimming removed 4 bases at V and 1 base at J, with 13 bases between. CDR3 amino acids: CASSLARGANTEAFF. DNA of the CDR3: TGTGCCAGCTCACTCGCCAGGGGAGCGAACACTGAAGCTTTCTTT.

CDR3 in DNA: TGTGCCAGTCATACCGGGACCTTAGGGGGCGAGCAGTACTTC. It is translated as CASHTGTLGGEQYF. The chain is built from TRBV3-1 (or the pseudogene TRBV3-2) and TRBJ2-7; TRBD1 might be the D (6 bases). The ends were cut back, 9 bases at V and 6 bases at J, with 21 bases in the middle. This CDR3 spans 14 amino acids. Germline V gives CDR1 LGHDT, CDR2 YNNKEL (reference sequence).

The gene calls are TRBV11-2 and TRBJ2-3; D uncertain. The germline gives CDR1 SGHAT, CDR2 FQNNGV. V was cut by 3 bases and J by 6 bases, with 4 bases left in between. This CDR3 has 11 amino acids. CDR3 DNA: TGTGCCAGCAGCTTGAGGGATACGCAGTATTTT. Protein: CASSLRDTQYF.